These 9 T cell receptor beta chains were all obtained from the same sample, sequenced in a study of regulatory T cells in long-lasting Graves disease. Library construction for TCR beta used iRepertoire HTBI primers and Arm-PCR of CDR3 regions. TCRdb re-called the multiplex PCR reads with MiXCR, one entry per CDR3 protein. This table holds around 230,000 distinct CDR3 sequences, about 18% found once. The time point is: newly diagnosed GD, antithyroid drugs for less than 3 months. The TCR library was made from RNA that had been extracted from PBMCs in TRIzol. Sequencing used peripheral blood mononuclear cells (PBMCs), obtained at new diagnosis, from a patient treated with antithyroid drugs. Receptors originate from a female donor with Graves disease.

At least ten counts were recorded for this clonotype. The V call is TRBV20-1, the J call TRBJ2-2; 8 bases are shared with TRBD2. V shed 0 bases and J 5 bases; nucleotides not matched to a gene: 8. The germline V gene has CDR1 DFQATT and CDR2 SNEGSKA (reference sequence). The CDR3 has 16 amino acids. CDR3 region: CSAREGGRPRTGELFF. CDR3 nucleotides: TGCAGTGCTAGAGAGGGCGGGAGGCCGAGGACCGGGGAGCTGTTTTTT.

This clonotype has at least ten counts. This chain connects TRBV4-1 to TRBJ2-7, with D unclear. The germline V gene encodes CDR1 MGHRA and CDR2 YSYEKL. The CDR3 is made up of 15 amino acids. Deletions cut 1 base from V and 2 bases from J, with 12 bases between. DNA of the CDR3: TGCGCCAGCAGCCAAGCTCCCCCAGGAGCCTACGAGCAGTACTTC. Residues: CASSQAPPGAYEQYF.

DNA of the CDR3: TGTGCCACTCAACTAGCGGGAGTTTCTATCAATGAGCAGTTCTTC. Amino acid sequence: CATQLAGVSINEQFF. The chain has TRBV28 and TRBJ2-1; 11 bases fit TRBD2. Germline V CDR1 and CDR2: MDHEN, SYDVKM. The CDR3 consists of 15 residues. Unmatched junction bases numbered 11, after V lost 10 bases and J lost 6 bases.

This chain links TRBV6-1 with TRBJ2-4, with 11 bases fitting TRBD2. The ends lost 6 bases at V and 1 base at J; junction bases unmatched: 5. The CDR3 totals 16 residues. Germline loops: CDR1 MNHNS, CDR2 SASEGT. The CDR3 region is CASSWASGRAKNIQYF. The CDR3 DNA reads TGTGCCAGCAGCTGGGCTAGCGGGAGGGCCAAAAACATTCAGTACTTC.

The table lists this clonotype with many counts. The rearrangement links TRBV10-2 to TRBJ2-1; D gene unclear. CDR3 length: 17 residues. The germline gives CDR1 WSHSY, CDR2 SAAADI. The germline V and J ends were trimmed by 8 bases and 0 bases, with 20 bases remaining between them. CDR3 DNA sequence: TGCGCCAGCGCCAGGTCGGGCCCAATATACTCCTACAATGAGCAGTTCTTC. The encoded protein is CASARSGPIYSYNEQFF.

This clonotype was counted ten times or more. One junction end disagrees with the germline gene, perhaps due to a read error. This rearrangement joins TRBV7-2 to TRBJ2-5; 8 nucleotides agree with TRBD1. The CDR3 is made up of 15 amino acids. In germline, CDR1 is SGHTA, CDR2 FQGNSA. The CDR3 DNA is TGTGCCAACAGCTTTTCAGGGGGCGTTGGAGAGACCCAGTACTTC. It translates to CANSFSGGVGETQYF. The full variable domain, completed using reference TRBV7-2 and TRBJ2-5, is GAGVSQSPSNKVTEKGKDVELRCDPISGHTALYWYRQSLGQGLEFLIYFQGNSAPDKSGLPSDRFSAERTGGSVSTLTIQRTQQEDSAVYLCANSFSGGVGETQYFGPGTRLLVL.

This clonotype was counted at least ten times. The chain couples TRBV12-3 or TRBV12-4 to TRBJ2-1; 10 positions match TRBD1. The CDR3 runs 15 residues. The ends lost 5 bases at V and 6 bases at J; junction bases unmatched: 7. The CDR3, as DNA: TGTGCCAGCAGTCTAAGACAGGGGGCCGGCAATGAGCAGTTCTTC. Its protein is CASSLRQGAGNEQFF.

This clonotype was counted many times. The chain has TRBV6-1 and TRBJ1-1; D is unresolved. Germline V gene sequence: CDR1 MNHNS, CDR2 SASEGT. Trimming pared 10 bases from V and 1 base from J, leaving 13 bases between. This CDR3 contains 13 residues. CDR3 coding DNA: TGTGCCACCTCACGAGCAGGGAACACTGAAGCTTTCTTT. This sequence encodes CATSRAGNTEAFF.

The chain links TRBV11-3 to TRBJ1-1, with D hard to call. This CDR3 is built from 14 residues. The V end was cut by 5 bases, the J end by 1 base, with 11 bases between. The germline V gene encodes CDR1 SGHNT and CDR2 YENEEA. The CDR3 reads CASSTRGGNTEAFF. The CDR3 DNA reads TGTGCCAGCAGCACCCGGGGTGGGAACACTGAAGCTTTCTTT.